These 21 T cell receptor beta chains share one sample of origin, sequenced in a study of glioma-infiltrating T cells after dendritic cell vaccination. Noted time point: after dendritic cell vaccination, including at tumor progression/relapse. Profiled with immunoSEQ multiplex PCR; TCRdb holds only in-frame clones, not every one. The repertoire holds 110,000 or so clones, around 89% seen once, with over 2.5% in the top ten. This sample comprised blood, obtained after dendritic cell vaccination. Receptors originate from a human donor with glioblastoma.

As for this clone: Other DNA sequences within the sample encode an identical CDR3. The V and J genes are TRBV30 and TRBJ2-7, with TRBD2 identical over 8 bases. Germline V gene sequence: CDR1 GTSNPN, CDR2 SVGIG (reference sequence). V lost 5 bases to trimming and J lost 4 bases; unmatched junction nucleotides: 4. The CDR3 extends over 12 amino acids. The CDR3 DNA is TGTGCCTGGGCCCGGGGGGGGTACGAGCAGTACTTC. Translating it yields CAWARGGYEQYF.

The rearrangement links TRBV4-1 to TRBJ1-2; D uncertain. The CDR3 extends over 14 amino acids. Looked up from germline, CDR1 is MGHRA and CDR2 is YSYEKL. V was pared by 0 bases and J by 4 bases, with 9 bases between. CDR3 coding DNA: TGCGCCAGCAGCCAAGATTCGGCAGGCTATGGCTACACCTTC. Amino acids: CASSQDSAGYGYTF.

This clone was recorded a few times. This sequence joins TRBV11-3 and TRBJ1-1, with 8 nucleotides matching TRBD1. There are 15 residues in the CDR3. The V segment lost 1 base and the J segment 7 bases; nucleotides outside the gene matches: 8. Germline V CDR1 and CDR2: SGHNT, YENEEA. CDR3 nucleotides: TGTGCCAGCAGCTTAGTACACCCCGGACAGGGTGAAGCTTTCTTT. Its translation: CASSLVHPGQGEAFF.

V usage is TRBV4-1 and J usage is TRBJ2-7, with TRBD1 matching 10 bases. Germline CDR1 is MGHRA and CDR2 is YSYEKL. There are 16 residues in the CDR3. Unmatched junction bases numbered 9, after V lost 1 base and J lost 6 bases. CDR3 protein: CASSQVPGQGIFEQYF. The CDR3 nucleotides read TGCGCCAGCAGCCAAGTCCCGGGACAGGGGATCTTCGAGCAGTACTTC.

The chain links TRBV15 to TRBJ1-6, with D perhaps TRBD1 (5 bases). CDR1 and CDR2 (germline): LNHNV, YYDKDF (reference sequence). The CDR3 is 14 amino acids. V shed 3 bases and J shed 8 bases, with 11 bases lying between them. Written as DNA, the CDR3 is TGTGCCACCAGCAGGATTACGGGGGATTCACCCCTCCACTTT. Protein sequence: CATSRITGDSPLHF. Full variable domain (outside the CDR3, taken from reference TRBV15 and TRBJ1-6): DAMVIQNPRYQVTQFGKPVTLSCSQTLNHNVMYWYQQKSSQAPKLLFHYYDKDFNNEADTPDNFQSRRPNTSFCFLDIRSPGLGDTAMYLCATSRITGDSPLHFGNGTRLTVT.

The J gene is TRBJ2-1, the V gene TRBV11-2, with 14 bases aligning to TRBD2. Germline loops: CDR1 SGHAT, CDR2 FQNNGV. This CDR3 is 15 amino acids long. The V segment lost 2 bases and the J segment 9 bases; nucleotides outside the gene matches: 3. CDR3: CASSLRLAGGSEQFF. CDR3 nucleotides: TGTGCCAGCAGCTTACGACTAGCGGGAGGGTCTGAGCAGTTCTTC.

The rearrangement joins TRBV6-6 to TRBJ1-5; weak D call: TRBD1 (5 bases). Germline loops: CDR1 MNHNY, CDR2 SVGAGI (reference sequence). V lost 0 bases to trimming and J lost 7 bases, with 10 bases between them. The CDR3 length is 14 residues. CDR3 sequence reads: CASSYSGRVQPQHF. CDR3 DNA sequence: TGTGCCAGCAGTTACTCGGGCAGGGTGCAGCCCCAGCATTTT.

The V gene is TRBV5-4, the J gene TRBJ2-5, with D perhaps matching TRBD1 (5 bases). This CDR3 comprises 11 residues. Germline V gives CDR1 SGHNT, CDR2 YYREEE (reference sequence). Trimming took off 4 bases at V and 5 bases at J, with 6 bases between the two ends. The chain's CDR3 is CASSHRETQYF. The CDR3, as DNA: TGTGCCAGCAGCCACAGGGAGACCCAGTACTTC.

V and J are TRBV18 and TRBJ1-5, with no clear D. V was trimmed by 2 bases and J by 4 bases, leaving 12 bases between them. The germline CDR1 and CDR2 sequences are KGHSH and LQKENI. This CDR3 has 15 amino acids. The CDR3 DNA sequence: TGTGCCAGCTCACCAGGAAGGTCTAGTAATCAGCCCCAGCATTTT. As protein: CASSPGRSSNQPQHF.

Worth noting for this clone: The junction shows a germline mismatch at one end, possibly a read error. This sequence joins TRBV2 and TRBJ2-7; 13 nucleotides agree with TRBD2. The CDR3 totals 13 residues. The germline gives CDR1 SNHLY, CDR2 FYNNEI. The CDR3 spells CASSDTGLAGSVF. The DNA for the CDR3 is TGTGCCAGCAGTGATACGGGACTAGCGGGGAGTGTCTTC.

CDR3: CASSQSLAAGGVYEQYF. The CDR3 DNA reads as TGTGCCAGCAGCCAAAGCCTGGCGGCGGGAGGCGTATACGAGCAGTACTTC. The chain employs TRBV5-4 and TRBJ2-7; 8 bases fit TRBD2. This CDR3 has 17 amino acids. Germline V gives CDR1 SGHNT, CDR2 YYREEE (reference sequence). After removal of 4 bases from V and 4 bases from J, the junction contained 16 bases not matched to a gene.

The DNA for the CDR3 is TGTGCCAGCAGCAGAAACTGGGACAGCCAAGAAGGTCAGCCCCAACATTTT. This sequence encodes CASSRNWDSQEGQPQHF. The genes are TRBV21-1 and TRBJ1-5; no DNA check was done on the table's D call, TRBD1. TRBV21-1 is an annotated pseudogene. The CDR3 has 17 amino acids.

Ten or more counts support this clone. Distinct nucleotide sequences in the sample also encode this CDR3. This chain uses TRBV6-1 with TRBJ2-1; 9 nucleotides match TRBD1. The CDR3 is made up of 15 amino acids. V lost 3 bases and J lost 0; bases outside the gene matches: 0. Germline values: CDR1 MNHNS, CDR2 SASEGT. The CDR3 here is CASSETGGSYNEQFF. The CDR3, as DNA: TGTGCCAGCAGTGAGACAGGGGGCTCCTACAATGAGCAGTTCTTC.

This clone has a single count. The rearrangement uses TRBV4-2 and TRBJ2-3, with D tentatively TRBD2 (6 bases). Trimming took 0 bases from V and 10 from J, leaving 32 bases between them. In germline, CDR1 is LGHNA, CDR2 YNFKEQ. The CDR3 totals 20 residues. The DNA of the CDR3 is TGTGCCAGCAGCCAAGATATTGCGAGTAGCGGAAGACCCACAGTTTATCCGCAGTATTTT. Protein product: CASSQDIASSGRPTVYPQYF.

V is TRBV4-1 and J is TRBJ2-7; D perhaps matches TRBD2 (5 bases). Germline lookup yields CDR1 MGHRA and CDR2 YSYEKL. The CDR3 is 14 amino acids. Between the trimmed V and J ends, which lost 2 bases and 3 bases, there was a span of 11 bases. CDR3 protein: CASSQTVSDYEQYF. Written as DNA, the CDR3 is TGCGCCAGCAGCCAAACTGTTAGCGACTACGAGCAGTACTTC.

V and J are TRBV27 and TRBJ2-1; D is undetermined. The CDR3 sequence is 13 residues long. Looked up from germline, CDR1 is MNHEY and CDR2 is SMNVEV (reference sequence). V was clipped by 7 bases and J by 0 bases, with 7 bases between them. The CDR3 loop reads CASTKSSYNEQFF. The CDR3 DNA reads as TGTGCCAGCACCAAGAGCTCCTACAATGAGCAGTTCTTC.

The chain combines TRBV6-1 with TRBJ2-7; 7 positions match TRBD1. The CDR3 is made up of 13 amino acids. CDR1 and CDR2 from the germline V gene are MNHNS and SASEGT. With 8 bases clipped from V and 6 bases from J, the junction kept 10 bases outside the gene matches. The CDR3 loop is CASWAGQVGEQYF. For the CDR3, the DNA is TGTGCCAGCTGGGCCGGACAGGTGGGCGAGCAGTACTTC.

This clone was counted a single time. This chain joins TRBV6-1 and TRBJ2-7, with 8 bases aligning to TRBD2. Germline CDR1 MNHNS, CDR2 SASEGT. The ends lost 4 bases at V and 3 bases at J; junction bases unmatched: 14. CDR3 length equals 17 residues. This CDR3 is CASSGPGGGRGDYEQYF. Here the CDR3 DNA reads TGTGCCAGCAGTGGCCCCGGGGGAGGGCGGGGGGACTACGAGCAGTACTTC.

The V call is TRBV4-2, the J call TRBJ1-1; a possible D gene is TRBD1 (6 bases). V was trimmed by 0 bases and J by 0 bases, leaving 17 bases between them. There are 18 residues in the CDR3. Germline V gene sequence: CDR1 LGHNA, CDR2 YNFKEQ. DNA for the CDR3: TGTGCCAGCAGCCAAGATCGGGGGGACACACACATGAACACTGAAGCTTTCTTT. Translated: CASSQDRGDTHMNTEAFF.

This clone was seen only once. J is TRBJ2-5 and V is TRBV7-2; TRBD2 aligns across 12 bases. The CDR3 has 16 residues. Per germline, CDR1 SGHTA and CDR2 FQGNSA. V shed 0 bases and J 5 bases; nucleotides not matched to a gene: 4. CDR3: CASSLATSGRLETQYF. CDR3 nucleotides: TGTGCCAGCAGCTTAGCTACTAGCGGGAGGTTGGAGACCCAGTACTTC.

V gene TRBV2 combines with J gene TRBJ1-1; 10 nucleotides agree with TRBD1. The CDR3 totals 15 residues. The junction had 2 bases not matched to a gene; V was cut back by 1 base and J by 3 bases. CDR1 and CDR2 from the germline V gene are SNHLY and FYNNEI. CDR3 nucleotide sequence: TGTGCCAGCAGTGAAGGACAGGGGGCCCACACTGAAGCTTTCTTT. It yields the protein CASSEGQGAHTEAFF.